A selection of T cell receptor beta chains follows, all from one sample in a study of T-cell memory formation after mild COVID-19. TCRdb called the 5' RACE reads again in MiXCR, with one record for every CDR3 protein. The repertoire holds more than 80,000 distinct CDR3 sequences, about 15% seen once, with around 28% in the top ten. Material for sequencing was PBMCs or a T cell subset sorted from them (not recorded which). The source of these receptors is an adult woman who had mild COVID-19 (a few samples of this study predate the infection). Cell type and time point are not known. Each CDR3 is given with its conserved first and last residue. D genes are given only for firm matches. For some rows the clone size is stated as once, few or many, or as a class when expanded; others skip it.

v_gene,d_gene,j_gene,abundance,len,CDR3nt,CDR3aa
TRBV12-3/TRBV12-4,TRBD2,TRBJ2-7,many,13,TGTGCCAGCAGTTCGGGGGGTGGTGGAGAGCAGTACTTC,CASSSGGGGEQYF
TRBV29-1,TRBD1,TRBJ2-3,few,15,TGCAGCGTTGGGTCGAGGGACAGGGGTACAGATACGCAGTATTTT,CSVGSRDRGTDTQYF
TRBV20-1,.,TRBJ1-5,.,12,TGCAGTGCTAGACAGGACAATCAGCCCCAGCATTTT,CSARQDNQPQHF
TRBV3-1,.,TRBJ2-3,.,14,TGTGCCAGCAGCCATGAGGGGGGGACAGATACGCAGTATTTT,CASSHEGGTDTQYF
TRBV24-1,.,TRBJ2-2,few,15,TGTGCCACCTCCGAGGGTCACCTGAACACCGGGGAGCTGTTTTTT,CATSEGHLNTGELFF
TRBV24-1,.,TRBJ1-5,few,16,TGTGCCACTAGCTTTCGGCAGGGAAGTAGCAATCAGCCCCAGCATTTT,CATSFRQGSSNQPQHF
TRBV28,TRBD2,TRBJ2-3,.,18,TGTGCCAGCAGAACGGGGGGACTAGCGGGTCACCACACAGATACGCAGTATTTT,CASRTGGLAGHHTDTQYF
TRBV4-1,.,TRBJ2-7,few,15,TGCGCCAGCAGCCAAGAAGAGATCAGTGCCTACGAGCAGTACTTC,CASSQEEISAYEQYF
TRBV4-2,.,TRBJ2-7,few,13,TGTGCCAGCAGCCAAGCACGGACCTACGAGCAGTACTTC,CASSQARTYEQYF
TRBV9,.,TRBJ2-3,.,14,TGTGCCAGCAGCGAGACCCCCCCTTCGGATACGCAGTATTTT,CASSETPPSDTQYF
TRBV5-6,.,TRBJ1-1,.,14,TGTGCCAGCAGCTCCTCACTAGTTGTTACTGAAGCTTTCTTT,CASSSSLVVTEAFF
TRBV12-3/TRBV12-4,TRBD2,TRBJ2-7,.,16,TGTGCCAGCAGTCCTGCTTTAGGGACTAGCGTCTACGAGCAGTACTTC,CASSPALGTSVYEQYF
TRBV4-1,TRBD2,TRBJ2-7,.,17,TGCGCCAGCAGCCAAGGTGCAGTTCCAGGGAGGGACTACGAGCAGTACTTC,CASSQGAVPGRDYEQYF
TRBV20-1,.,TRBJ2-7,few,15,TGCAGTGCTAGAGCCCCGGACATCAGAAGCTACGAGCAGTACTTC,CSARAPDIRSYEQYF
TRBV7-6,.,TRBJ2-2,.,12,TGTGCCAGCAGCCCCAGAGCCGGGGAGCTGTTTTTT,CASSPRAGELFF
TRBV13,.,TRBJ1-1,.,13,TGTGCCAGCAGCTTAAGCAGGGGTCATGAAGCTTTCTTT,CASSLSRGHEAFF
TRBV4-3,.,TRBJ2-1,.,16,TGCGCCAGCAGCCAAGGTTCAGGCACGTTGGGCAATGAGCAGTTCTTC,CASSQGSGTLGNEQFF
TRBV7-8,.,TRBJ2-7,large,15,TGTGCCAGCAGCTTTCGGCATGAGGGTACCTACGAGCAGTACTTC,CASSFRHEGTYEQYF
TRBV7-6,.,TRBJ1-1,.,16,TGTGCCAGCAGCTTAAGTTGGCAAAAGGGAGGGACTGAAGCTTTCTTT,CASSLSWQKGGTEAFF
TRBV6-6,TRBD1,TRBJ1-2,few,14,TGTGCCAGCAGTTCCCCGGACAGGTACTATGGCTACACCTTC,CASSSPDRYYGYTF
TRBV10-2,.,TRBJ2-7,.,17,TGCGCCAGCAGTGACGACCACACTTCAAAGTCACCCTACGAGCAGTACTTC,CASSDDHTSKSPYEQYF
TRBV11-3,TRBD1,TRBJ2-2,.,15,TGTGCCAGCAGCTCCGGACAGGGGAACACCGGGGAGCTGTTTTTT,CASSSGQGNTGELFF
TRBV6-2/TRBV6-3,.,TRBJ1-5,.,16,TGTGCCAGCAGTTACTCCCTGGGGGGGGCTGAACAGCCCCAGCATTTT,CASSYSLGGAEQPQHF
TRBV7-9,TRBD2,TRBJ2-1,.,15,TGTGCCAGCAGCCCCGGGACTAGCGTAAAGGGGGAGCAGTTCTTC,CASSPGTSVKGEQFF
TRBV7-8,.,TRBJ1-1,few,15,TGTGCCAGCAGCTCCAGGGAGGGCATGAACACTGAAGCTTTCTTT,CASSSREGMNTEAFF
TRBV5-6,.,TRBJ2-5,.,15,TGTGCCAGCAGCTTGGGTCAGGGAGTACGAGAGACCCAGTACTTC,CASSLGQGVRETQYF
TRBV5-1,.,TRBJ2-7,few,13,TGCGCCAGCAGCGGGGGGACCTCCTACGAGCAGTACTTC,CASSGGTSYEQYF
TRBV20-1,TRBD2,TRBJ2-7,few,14,TGCAGTGCTAAAGGGACTAGCGGGGACCACGAGCAGTACTTC,CSAKGTSGDHEQYF
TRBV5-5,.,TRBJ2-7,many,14,TGTGCCAGCAGTCCTTCGGGGAGTGCCTACGAGCAGTACTTC,CASSPSGSAYEQYF
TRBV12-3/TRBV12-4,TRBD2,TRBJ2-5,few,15,TGTGCCAGCAGTTCTACCGGGACTAGCCCAGAGACCCAGTACTTC,CASSSTGTSPETQYF
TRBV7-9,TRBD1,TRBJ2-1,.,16,TGTGCCAGCAGCTTAGCACCCGACAGGGCCTACAATGAGCAGTTCTTC,CASSLAPDRAYNEQFF
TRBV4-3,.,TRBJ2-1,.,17,TGCGCCAGCAGCCAAGATAAAGACTACACCTCCTACAATGAGCAGTTCTTC,CASSQDKDYTSYNEQFF
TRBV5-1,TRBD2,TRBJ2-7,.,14,TGCGCCAGCAGCTCCCAGACTAGCGGGGGCGAGCAGTACTTC,CASSSQTSGGEQYF